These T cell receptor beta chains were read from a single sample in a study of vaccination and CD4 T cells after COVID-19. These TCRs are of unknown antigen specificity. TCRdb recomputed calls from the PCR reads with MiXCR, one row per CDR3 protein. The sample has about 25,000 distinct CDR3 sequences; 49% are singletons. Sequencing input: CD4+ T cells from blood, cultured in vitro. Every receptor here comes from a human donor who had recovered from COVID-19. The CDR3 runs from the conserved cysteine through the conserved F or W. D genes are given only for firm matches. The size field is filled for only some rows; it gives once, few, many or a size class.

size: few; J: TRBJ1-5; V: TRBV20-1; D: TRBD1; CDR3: CSARKDRGNNQPQHF
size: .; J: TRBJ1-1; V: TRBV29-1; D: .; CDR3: CSVENGVGDTEAFF
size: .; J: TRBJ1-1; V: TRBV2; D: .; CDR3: CASSVGGSTEAFF
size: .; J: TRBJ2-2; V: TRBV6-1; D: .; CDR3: CASSPPASGELFF
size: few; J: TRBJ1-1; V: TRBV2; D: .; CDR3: CASSEESQGAEAFF
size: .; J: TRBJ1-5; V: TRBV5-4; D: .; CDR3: CASSLDGGNSNQPQHF
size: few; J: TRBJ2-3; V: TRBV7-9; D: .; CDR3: CASTQGGRTDTQYF
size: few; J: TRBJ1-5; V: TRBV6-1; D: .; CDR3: CASSEFGDVPNRNQPQHF
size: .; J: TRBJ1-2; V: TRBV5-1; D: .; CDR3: CASANPPQNYGYTF
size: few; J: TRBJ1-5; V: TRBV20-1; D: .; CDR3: CSARDTGNQPQHF
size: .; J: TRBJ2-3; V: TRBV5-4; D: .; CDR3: CASSLEVSTDTQYF
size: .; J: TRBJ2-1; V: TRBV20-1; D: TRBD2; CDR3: CSARPSGRGNEQFF
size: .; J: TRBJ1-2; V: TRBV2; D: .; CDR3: CASSGGWGGYTF
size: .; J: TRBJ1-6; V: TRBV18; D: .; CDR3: CASSSAINSPLHF
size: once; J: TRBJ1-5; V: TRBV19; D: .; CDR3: CASSMGGGFGNQPQHF
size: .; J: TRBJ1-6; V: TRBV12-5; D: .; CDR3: CASGFNSEGPLHF
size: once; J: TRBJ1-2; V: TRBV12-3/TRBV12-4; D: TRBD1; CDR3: CASSLRDRSYSNYGYTF
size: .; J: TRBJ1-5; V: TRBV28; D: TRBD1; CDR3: CASSGWEQGVSPQHF
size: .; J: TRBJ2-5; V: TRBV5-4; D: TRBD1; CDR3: CASTRGTGVQETQYF
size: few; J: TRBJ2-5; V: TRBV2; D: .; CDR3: CASSGGRGTETQYF
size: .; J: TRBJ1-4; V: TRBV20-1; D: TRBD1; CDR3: CSAQTQGEKLFF
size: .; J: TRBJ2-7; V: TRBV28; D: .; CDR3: CASSLLAGDSYEQYF
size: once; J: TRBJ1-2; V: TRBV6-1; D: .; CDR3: CASTRQAGQYGYTF
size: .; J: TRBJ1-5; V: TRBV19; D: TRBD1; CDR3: CASSITGGAGNQPQHF
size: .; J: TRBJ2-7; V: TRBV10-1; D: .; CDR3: CASSETGPAEQYF
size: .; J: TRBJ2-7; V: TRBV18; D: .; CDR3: CASSPPADYEQYF
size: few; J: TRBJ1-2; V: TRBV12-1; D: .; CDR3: CASTNWTVPYNYGYTF
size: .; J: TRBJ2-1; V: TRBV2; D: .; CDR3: CASSELGPTYNEQFF
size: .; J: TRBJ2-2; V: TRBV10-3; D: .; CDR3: CAISEGAGELFF
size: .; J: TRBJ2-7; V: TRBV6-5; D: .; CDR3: CASSYTGLSGEQYF
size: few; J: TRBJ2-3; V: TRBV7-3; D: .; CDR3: CASSPGDTDTRYF
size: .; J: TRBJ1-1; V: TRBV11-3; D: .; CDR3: CASSLAAEAFF
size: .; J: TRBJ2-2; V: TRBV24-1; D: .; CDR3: CATSDLQGSVGELFF
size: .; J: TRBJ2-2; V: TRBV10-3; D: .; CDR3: CAISPTGNTGELFF
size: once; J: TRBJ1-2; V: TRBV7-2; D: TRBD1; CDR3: CASSAARGLNYGYTF
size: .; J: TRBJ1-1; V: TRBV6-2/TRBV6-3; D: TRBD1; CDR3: CASRQGQGGRAFF
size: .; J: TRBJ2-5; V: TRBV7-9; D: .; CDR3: CASSGWTVQETQYF
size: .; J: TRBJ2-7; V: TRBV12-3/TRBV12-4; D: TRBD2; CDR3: CASSFAGVYEQYF
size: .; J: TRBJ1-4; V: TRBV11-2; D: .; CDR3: CASSLDRGVGNEKLFF
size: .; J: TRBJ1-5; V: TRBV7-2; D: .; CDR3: CASSLGTRENQPQHF
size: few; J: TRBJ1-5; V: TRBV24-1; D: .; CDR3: CATGHGDQPQHF
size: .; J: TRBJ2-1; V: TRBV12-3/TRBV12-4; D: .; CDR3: CASSLPGALNEQFF
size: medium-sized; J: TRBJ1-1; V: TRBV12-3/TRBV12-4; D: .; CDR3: CASSLEGQRGEAFF
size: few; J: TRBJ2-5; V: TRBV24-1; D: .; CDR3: CATSDSFRAGETQYF
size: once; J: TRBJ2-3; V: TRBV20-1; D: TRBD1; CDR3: CSVADRGWIDTQYF
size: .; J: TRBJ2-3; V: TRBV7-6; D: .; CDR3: CASSFRPTGGRGTDTQYF
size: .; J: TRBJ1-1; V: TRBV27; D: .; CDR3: CASSFREMGTEAFF
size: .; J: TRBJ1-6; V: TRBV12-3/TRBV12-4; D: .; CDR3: CASSFGDRESSPLHF
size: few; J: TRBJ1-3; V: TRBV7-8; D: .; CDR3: CASTPRGNTIYF
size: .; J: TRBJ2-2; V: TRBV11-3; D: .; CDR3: CASSPSTNTGELFF
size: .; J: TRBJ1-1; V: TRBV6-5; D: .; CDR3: CASSYSGRAQNTEAFF
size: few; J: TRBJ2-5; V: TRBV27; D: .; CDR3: CASSLQENRGTQYF
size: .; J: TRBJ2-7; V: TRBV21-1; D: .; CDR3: CASSYTGFVGYEQYF
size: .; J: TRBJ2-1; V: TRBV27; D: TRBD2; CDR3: CASSFPGGRSGEQFF
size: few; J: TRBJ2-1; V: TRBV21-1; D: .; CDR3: CASSLAGTSYNEQFF
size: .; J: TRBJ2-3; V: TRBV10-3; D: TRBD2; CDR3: CAISYSGGEADTQYF
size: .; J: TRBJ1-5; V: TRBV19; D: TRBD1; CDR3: CASSPSTGALGYSNQPQHF
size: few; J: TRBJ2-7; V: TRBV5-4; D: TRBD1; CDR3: CASSLQQQGEQYF
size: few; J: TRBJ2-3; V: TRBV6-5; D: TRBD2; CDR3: CASSSSAGGAQYF